Included here is one TCR beta chain sequence, with context. The antigen this receptor binds is unknown. No base-level quality is on record; no much larger clone is a single base apart. CDR1 and CDR2 (SNHLY, FYNNEI) derive from the germline V gene. V and J lose 6 bases and 4 bases, and a span of 9 bases separates them. The CDR3 starts with the cysteine, ends with the phenylalanine, and has 13 residues. Only CDR3 DNA remains: 39 bases, in frame from the first base. The data derive from a study of cytomegalovirus exposure and HLA in healthy donors (dated by TCRdb to the late 2010s). At the level of the whole study: According to an earlier analysis of 587 of the donors, about 190 million T cells yielded over 90 million unique TCR beta sequences and approximately 280 Gb of sequence data. Roughly 300 gigabases of sequencing data and tens of millions of unique TCR sequences made up an early release that covered under 750 HLA-typed donors. Of the roughly 400 genotyped donors, more than 75% were placed in the genetic ancestry cluster associated with self-reported Caucasian donors. The aim of the study was to test whether cataloging public T cell receptors could identify signatures of past pathogen exposure. The T cell repertoires of 700 or so subjects were profiled by immunosequencing and related to cytomegalovirus serostatus. A separate validation cohort of 100 to 150 different subjects was used in addition to the 666-subject first cohort. To predict cytomegalovirus infection status, the study brought together high-throughput TCR immunosequencing, statistical association of individual TCRs with disease status, and machine learning. To study patterns of TCR occurrence, a later analysis re-analyzed previously published TCR beta repertoires from more than 550 donors and added high-resolution HLA genotyping. The later analysis used no new phenotypic data to find candidate immune exposures, relying instead on TCR beta sequences and their occurrence across donors. In an earlier analysis of several hundred of the donors, high-throughput TCR beta sequencing was used to judge whether each TCR beta V gene segment behaved as functional or pseudogenic. Donor age, sex, ethnicity and CMV serostatus were collected together with the repertoire data. In a later genetic analysis, genome-wide SNP genotypes for 398 of the 666 donors were used, and that subset was treated as a discovery cohort. All discovery cohort repertoires had been generated on a single sequencing platform. Class I and class II HLA loci were covered by the typing at four-digit resolution. The number of donors typed differed by locus, with roughly 620-640 for A, B, C, DRB1 and DQB1, around 520 for DQA1, 600 to 610 for DPA1, and over 400 for DPB1. Roughly 5 DR-DQ haplotypes were handled as single units for association and clustering because linkage in the cohort was strong. Among a few hundred genotyped donors of the cohort, an average of about 240,000 unique TCR beta nucleotide sequences were sequenced per donor, about a sixth of them non-productive. Summary of the overall study and its limitations: This cohort had only TCR beta chains sequenced, and the lack of alpha or paired-chain data limited which features could be detected. The study listed approximately 150 TCR beta chains as associated with cytomegalovirus. Linkage disequilibrium might explain the correlated functional status among segregating V segments, but an unknown experimental factor could not be ruled out. For the cohort, immune exposure information was limited to CMV serostatus. It was suggested by the authors that the approach could potentially be generalized to other disease states and immunological phenotypes. Cytomegalovirus status was reported to be diagnosed by the classifier with high specificity and sensitivity in both the original and validation cohorts. Because HLA typing was missing for some donors at each locus, association tests included only the typed subset. About 15 rarely observed V segments, including chromosome 9 orphons, were excluded from the earlier analysis of about 500 of the donors because counts were too low. In an earlier analysis of around 500 of the donors, most TCR beta V segments appeared in productive rearrangements about 87% or about 30% of the time, broadly matching IMGT annotations. An association between a missense DCLRE1C variant and V-gene and J-gene trimming of TCR beta chains was found in a later genetic analysis and replicated in an independent cohort. A later genetic analysis reported fewer N-insertions in productive TCRs among donors in an Asian-associated ancestry cluster than the roughly 700-donor mean. Three of the identified cytomegalovirus-associated TCR beta chains were confirmed in vitro to be specific for cytomegalovirus antigens. While some public TCRs were present in many individuals, most TCR sequences turned up only very rarely across donors. A later analysis associated 16,951 TCR beta sequences with specific HLA alleles at a false discovery rate of 0.05. The 87-base-pair reads could not distinguish some IMGT-functional V segments, including TRBV6-2 and TRBV6-3, so those segments were excluded. A further reported finding was that TCR beta sequences accurately predicted the HLA-A and HLA-B alleles for most subjects in the first cohort. A later analysis found that TCR association rates varied across HLA loci, with DRB1 alleles showing the most associated TCRs and HLA-C alleles the fewest. In a later analysis, several top co-occurrence clusters were reported to appear linked to parvovirus B19, influenza, CMV and Epstein-Barr virus. A cluster of highly shared sequence variants was judged likely to represent a technical artifact of the sequencing pipeline. Assigning TCR associations to individual alleles was difficult when HLA alleles, especially DR and DQ, strongly co-occurred. Roughly uniform sequencing depth across donors was assumed in presence/absence analyses, although this assumption may not hold. According to a later analysis, most CMV-associated TCR beta chains appeared to be HLA-restricted, and the HLA associations seemed to be driven largely by CMV exposure. A later analysis found that HLA-associated TCR beta chains were more clonally expanded and had lower generation probabilities than equally common non-associated chains.

The cohort comprised 666 healthy bone marrow donors. At the time of sampling, every cohort member was nominally healthy, though immune exposures that went unrecorded were likely present. The donor was CMV seropositive and belonged to the group of 250 to 300 seropositive cohort members. Every donor gave a peripheral blood sample, and the peripheral blood mononuclear cells from that sample were used for TCR beta sequencing. The Qiagen DNeasy Blood Extraction Kit was used to extract genomic DNA from the blood cell samples. Libraries were constructed by the immunoSEQ multiplex PCR assay. The multiplex PCR relied on a mix of 60 forward primers for TCR Vbeta segments and 13 reverse primers for TCR Jbeta segments. Amplification of the CDR3 region of rearranged TCR beta genes was performed with a multiplex PCR assay on genomic DNA. On the Illumina HiSeq System, the amplified TCR beta libraries were sequenced as 87-base-pair reads. In the authors' own workflow: A later analysis tallied around 82 million unique TCR beta chains across the 700 or so repertoires, and about 10 million of those chains were shared by two or more donors. Raw reads were error-corrected and collapsed into unique sequences by a nearest-neighbor algorithm in which closely related sequences were merged to remove PCR and sequencing errors. V, D and J gene segments were assigned by aligning CDR3 sequences to IMGT reference sequences. For a sequence to be retained, a match of at least six nucleotides was required to both a V gene segment and a J gene segment. Rearrangements were called productive when the CDR3 lacked stop codons and stayed in frame with V and J; all others were non-productive. Following IMGT convention, CDR3 was defined as the stretch from the second conserved V-encoded cysteine up to the conserved J-encoded phenylalanine. Sequences without an unambiguous match to a single V gene segment were excluded from the earlier analysis of 500 to 700 of the donors. An earlier analysis of around 600 of the donors classified V segments as functional when productive rearrangements were above 56.7% and as segregating when the standard deviation between donors was above 5%. A statistical classification framework was built for diagnosing cytomegalovirus status from the catalog of TCR beta chain sequences. In a later analysis, TCR nucleotide sequences were compared against IMGT/GENE-DB human TR gene sequences so that V and J genes could be assigned. A later analysis assigned CDR3 sequences and most-parsimonious VDJ recombination scenarios with the TCRdist pipeline. In a later analysis, each TCR beta chain was defined by its CDR3 amino acid sequence together with its V-gene family, and reads without a unique V-gene family were excluded. As a way to deal with suspected cross-contamination and a sequencing artifact, a later analysis dropped approximately 570 nucleotide sequences that were highly shared and had low generation probability. In a later analysis, a clonal expansion index was calculated for each public chain from normalized within-repertoire ranks of inferred template counts. In a later analysis, generation probabilities were computed using a VDJ recombination model fitted to out-of-frame rearrangements, and the results were checked against IGoR. Hypergeometric tests were used in a later analysis to score TCR-TCR, TCR-HLA and TCR-CMV co-occurrence, with a repertoire-size bias correction applied to the TCR pairs. A later analysis estimated false discovery rates by permuting HLA or CMV assignments 20 times. In a later analysis, co-occurring TCRs were grouped with DBSCAN, and TCRdist sequence similarity was added when clustering was performed within HLA-allele-positive subsets. Repertoires with fewer than 30,000 or more than 120,000 public chains were left out of co-occurrence clustering, as were roughly five repertoires with anomalous nucleotide sharing. This is the immuneACCESS table as TCRdb keeps it, with only in-frame sequences that have V and J called. A part of the clones is gone; compared with another copy, unresolved V genes explain less than half, and the rest is unexplained. Clone size and the V and J calls come from that table; the DNA yielded D and trimming. The sample includes more than 150,000 clones, with 65% to 85% observed a single time. Around 1.4% of the sample lies in the top ten.

The sequence derives from a girl aged 5 to 17 in good health and CMV-seropositive. This chain is built from TRBV2 and TRBJ1-4, with a tentative D gene TRBD1 over 6 matching bases. Sequenced: PBMCs. The CDR3 is CASRGDNNEKLFF. The DNA is as follows: TGTGCCAGCAGGGGGGACAATAATGAAAAACTGTTTTTT.